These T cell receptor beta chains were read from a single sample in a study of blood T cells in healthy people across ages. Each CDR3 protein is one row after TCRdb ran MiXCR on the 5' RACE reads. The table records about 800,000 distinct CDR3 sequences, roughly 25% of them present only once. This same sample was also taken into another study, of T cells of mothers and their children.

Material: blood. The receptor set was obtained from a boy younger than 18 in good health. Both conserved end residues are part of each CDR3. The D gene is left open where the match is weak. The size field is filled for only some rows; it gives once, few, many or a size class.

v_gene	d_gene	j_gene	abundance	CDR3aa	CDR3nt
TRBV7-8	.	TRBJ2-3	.	CASSLYWGGADTQYF	TGTGCCAGCAGCTTATATTGGGGTGGGGCAGATACGCAGTATTTT
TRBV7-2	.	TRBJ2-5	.	CASSPYRDQETQYF	TGTGCCAGCAGCCCCTACAGGGACCAAGAGACCCAGTACTTC
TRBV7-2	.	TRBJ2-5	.	CASSLGGGSGETQYF	TGTGCCAGCAGCTTAGGAGGGGGTAGTGGAGAGACCCAGTACTTC
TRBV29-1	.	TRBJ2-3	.	CSVVWGWKSTDTQYF	TGCAGCGTTGTTTGGGGGTGGAAGAGCACAGATACGCAGTATTTT
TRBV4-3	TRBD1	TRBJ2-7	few	CASSQLTGTGLDEQYF	TGCGCCAGCAGCCAACTCACCGGGACAGGGTTAGACGAGCAGTACTTC
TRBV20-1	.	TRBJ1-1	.	CNARLTGYAKAFF	TGCAATGCTAGACTTACGGGGTACGCTAAAGCTTTCTTT
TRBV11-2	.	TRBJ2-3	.	CASSLEGLKGTDTQYF	TGTGCCAGCAGCTTAGAGGGGTTGAAGGGCACAGATACGCAGTATTTT
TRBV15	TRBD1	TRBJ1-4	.	CATSGGQGSTNEKLFF	TGTGCCACCAGCGGAGGACAGGGGAGTACTAATGAAAAACTGTTTTTT
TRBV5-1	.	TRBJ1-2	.	CASSQDDGLDYGYTF	TGCGCCAGCAGCCAAGACGACGGTCTGGACTATGGCTACACCTTC
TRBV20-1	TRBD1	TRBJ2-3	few	CSARTGALSTDTQYF	TGCAGTGCGAGGACAGGGGCCCTTAGCACAGATACGCAGTATTTT
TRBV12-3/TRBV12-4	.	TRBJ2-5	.	CASSFSEEAQYF	TGTGCCAGCAGTTTCTCAGAGGAGGCCCAGTACTTC
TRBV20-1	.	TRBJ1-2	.	CSANRENFLAGYTF	TGCAGTGCTAACAGGGAAAATTTTCTGGCTGGCTACACCTTC
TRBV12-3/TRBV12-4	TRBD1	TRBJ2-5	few	CASSTSNLMGQGSETQYF	TGTGCCAGCAGTACAAGTAACTTGATGGGACAGGGAAGCGAGACCCAGTACTTC
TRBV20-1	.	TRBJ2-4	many	CSARQGGTNIQYF	TGCAGTGCCCGACAGGGAGGTACGAACATTCAGTACTTC
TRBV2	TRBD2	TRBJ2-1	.	CASSASGRQSSYNEQFF	TGTGCCAGCAGTGCTAGCGGGAGGCAGAGCTCCTACAATGAGCAGTTCTTC
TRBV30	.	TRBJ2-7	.	CAWMWGSHEQYF	TGTGCCTGGATGTGGGGTTCCCACGAGCAGTACTTC
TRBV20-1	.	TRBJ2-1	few	CSARDPNYNEQFF	TGCAGTGCTAGAGATCCGAACTACAATGAGCAGTTCTTC
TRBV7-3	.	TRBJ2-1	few	CASSFHGSSYNEQFF	TGTGCCAGCAGCTTTCACGGGAGCTCCTACAATGAGCAGTTCTTC
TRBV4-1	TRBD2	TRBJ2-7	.	CASSQEGLAFGEQYF	TGCGCCAGCAGCCAAGAGGGACTAGCCTTCGGGGAGCAGTACTTC
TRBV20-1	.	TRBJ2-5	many	CSAKSRETQYF	TGCAGTGCTAAGAGCCGAGAGACCCAGTACTTC
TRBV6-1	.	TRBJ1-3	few	CASSEARGLGGNTIYF	TGTGCCAGCAGTGAAGCCCGGGGGCTTGGTGGAAACACCATATATTTT
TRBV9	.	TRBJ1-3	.	CASSPRTNSGNTIYF	TGTGCCAGCAGCCCACGGACTAACTCTGGAAACACCATATATTTT
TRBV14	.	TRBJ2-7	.	CASSQEPTTYEQYF	TGTGCCAGCAGCCAAGAGCCGACGACCTACGAGCAGTACTTC
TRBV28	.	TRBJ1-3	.	CASRSTASGNTIYF	TGTGCCAGCAGATCGACAGCCTCTGGAAACACCATATATTTT
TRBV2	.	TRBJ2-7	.	CASRENTGSLSYEQYF	TGTGCCAGCAGGGAAAATACCGGGAGTCTCTCCTACGAGCAGTACTTC
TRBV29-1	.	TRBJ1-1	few	CSVKAGAGTEAFF	TGCAGCGTCAAGGCAGGGGCGGGGACTGAAGCTTTCTTT
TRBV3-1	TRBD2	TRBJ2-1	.	CASSQPRLAGGGYHEQFF	TGTGCCAGCAGCCAACCGCGACTAGCGGGAGGTGGTTACCATGAGCAGTTCTTC
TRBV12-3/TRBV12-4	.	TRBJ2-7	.	CASSLARQNEQYF	TGTGCCAGCAGTTTAGCCAGGCAGAACGAGCAGTACTTC
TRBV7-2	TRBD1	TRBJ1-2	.	CASSFWTGDGYTF	TGTGCCAGCAGCTTCTGGACAGGGGACGGCTACACCTTC
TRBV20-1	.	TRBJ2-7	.	CSARDKADYEQYF	TGCAGTGCTAGGGACAAGGCCGACTACGAGCAGTACTTC
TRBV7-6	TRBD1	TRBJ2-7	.	CASSLTLQGTEQYF	TGTGCCAGCAGCTTGACGTTACAGGGGACCGAGCAGTACTTC
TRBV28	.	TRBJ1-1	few	CATSYPEAFF	TGTGCCACCAGTTACCCTGAAGCTTTCTTT
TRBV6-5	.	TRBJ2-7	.	CASSYSDRFSYEQYF	TGTGCCAGCAGTTACTCAGACAGGTTCTCCTACGAGCAGTACTTC
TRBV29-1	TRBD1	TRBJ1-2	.	CSVVDRVGGYTF	TGCAGCGTTGTGGACAGGGTGGGGGGCTACACCTTC
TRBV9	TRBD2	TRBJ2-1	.	CASSPTGLAGNEQFF	TGTGCCAGCAGCCCGACGGGACTAGCTGGGAATGAGCAGTTCTTC
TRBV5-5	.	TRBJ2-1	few	CASSYRWGGTYNEQFF	TGTGCCAGCAGCTACCGTTGGGGAGGAACTTACAATGAGCAGTTCTTC
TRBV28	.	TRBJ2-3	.	CASTGRERGTGDTQYF	TGTGCCAGCACCGGGCGGGAACGGGGGACCGGGGATACGCAGTATTTT
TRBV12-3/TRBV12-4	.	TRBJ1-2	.	CASSFLVAGQYGYTF	TGTGCCAGCAGTTTTTTAGTTGCAGGGCAATATGGCTACACCTTC
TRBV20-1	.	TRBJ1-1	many	CSARGDKGGHTEAFF	TGCAGTGCTAGAGGTGACAAGGGGGGCCACACTGAAGCTTTCTTT
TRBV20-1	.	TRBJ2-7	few	CSATDWGPSYEQYF	TGCAGTGCAACCGACTGGGGGCCCTCCTACGAGCAGTACTTC
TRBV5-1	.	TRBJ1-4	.	CASSPEAATNEKRFF	TGCGCCAGCAGCCCGGAGGCAGCAACTAATGAAAAACGGTTTTTT
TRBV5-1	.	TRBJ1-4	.	CASSLGRPTNEKLFF	TGCGCCAGCAGCCTGGGACGTCCAACTAATGAAAAACTGTTTTTT
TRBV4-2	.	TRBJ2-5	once	CASSQEPGGDLWETQYF	TGTGCCAGCAGCCAAGAGCCTGGGGGTGACTTATGGGAGACCCAGTACTTC
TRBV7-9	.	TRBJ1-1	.	CASSLVVEKPNTEAFF	TGTGCCAGCAGCTTAGTGGTGGAGAAACCTAACACTGAAGCTTTCTTT
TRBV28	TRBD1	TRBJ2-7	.	CASSLRQGHEQYF	TGTGCCAGCAGTCTTCGACAGGGCCACGAGCAGTACTTC
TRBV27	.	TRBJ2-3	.	CASSLSMTAIGADTQYF	TGTGCCAGCAGTTTATCGATGACCGCTATAGGAGCAGATACGCAGTATTTT